What follows is one TCR beta chain and its context. The entry originates in a study of blood T cell repertoires in COVID-19. About the research overall: There were acute and convalescent COVID-19 samples, and they came from the United States, Italy and Spain. In each case, the material was cDNA or gDNA derived from T cells, B-cell-depleted T cells, or PBMCs.

Authors' data handling: For nucleated cells, counts were estimated from reference gene primer amplification. Here immunoSEQ multiplex PCR was the method, and the copy in TCRdb shows in-frame clones only, minus some. The DNA was the basis for D and trimming; V, J and clone size are from that table. The sample includes thousands of clones, more than 60% of them seen just once. Trimming left V 6 bases short and J 0 bases short, with 14 bases between. The CDR3 extends over 15 amino acids. The germline V gene has CDR1 SNHLY and CDR2 FYNNEI. The TCR comes from a human donor in a cohort sampled during active COVID-19. This chain uses TRBV2 with TRBJ1-1; TRBD1 might be the D (6 bases). The sample taken for sequencing was peripheral blood. This chain's CDR3 is CASREKTGLNTEAFF. The DNA for the CDR3 is TGTGCCAGCAGAGAAAAGACAGGCCTGAACACTGAAGCTTTCTTT.